This T cell receptor beta chain was captured by sequencing in a study of beta chain features in type 1 diabetes. Study background: Over all samples combined, some 110 million sorted cells were examined. General study results and limits: Unsettled here was the matter of whether HLA type influences TCRB rearrangement.

V lost 7 bases and J 0 bases, leaving 19 bases between the germline ends. Germline lookup yields CDR1 SGHTS and CDR2 YDEGEE. CDR3 length: 16 amino acids. cDNA synthesis used the whole RNA isolate, giving expressed TCRB sequences. TCRdb's table, derived via immunoSEQ multiplex PCR, lists solely in-frame clones and lacks some. The sample carries roughly 500,000 clones, about an eighth recorded once. Sorted cells reached over 95% purity in every population. This clone was observed a few times. Its target is unknown. The rearrangement uses TRBV5-8 and TRBJ1-1; D is possibly TRBD1 (5 bases). Sequences were obtained from naive CD4+ T cells from blood. This sequence was found in a woman aged 18-29 years in good health. The CDR3 sequence is CASETGQILLNTEAFF. DNA for the CDR3: TGTGCCAGCGAAACCGGACAAATTCTACTGAACACTGAAGCTTTCTTT.